The sequence of this T cell receptor beta chain was determined in a study of neoadjuvant anti-PD-1 for oral cavity cancer. Study overall: Patients without progression received a fourth nivolumab dose around day 43, then surgical resection on days 50-56. Study-level points and caveats: Higher pretreatment Treg/Th17 ratios tracked higher pretreatment blood clonality.

Trimming cost V 7 bases and J 2 bases; bases outside gene matches: 12. The CDR3 runs to 18 residues. CDR1 and CDR2 from the germline V gene are MDHEN and SYDVKM. Sample time point: after neoadjuvant nivolumab, at surgical resection. Clones were sequenced by immunoSEQ multiplex PCR, and TCRdb holds only the in-frame ones, with some missing. The sample lists nearly 15,000 clones, 40% occurring once. This clone was detected a few times. The antigen remains unidentified. The sample in question was tumor tissue, obtained after nivolumab (anti-PD-1) treatment. This chain connects TRBV28 to TRBJ2-6; 9 nucleotides match TRBD1. The clonotype originates from a person between 40 and 85 years old with oral cavity squamous cell carcinoma. The CDR3 here is CASTASGTGLAGANVLTF. The CDR3 DNA reads as TGTGCCAGCACAGCTTCCGGGACAGGGCTGGCTGGGGCCAACGTCCTGACTTTC.